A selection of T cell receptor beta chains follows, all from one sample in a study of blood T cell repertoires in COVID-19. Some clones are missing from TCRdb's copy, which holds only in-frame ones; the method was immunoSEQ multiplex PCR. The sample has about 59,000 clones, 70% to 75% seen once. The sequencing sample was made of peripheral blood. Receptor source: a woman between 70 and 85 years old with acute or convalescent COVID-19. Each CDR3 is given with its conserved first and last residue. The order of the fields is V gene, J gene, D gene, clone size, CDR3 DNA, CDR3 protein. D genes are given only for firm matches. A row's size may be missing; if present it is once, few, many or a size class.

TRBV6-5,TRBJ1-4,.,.,TGTGCCAGCAGCCGAAGGGGCACTAATGAAAAACTGTTTTTT,CASSRRGTNEKLFF
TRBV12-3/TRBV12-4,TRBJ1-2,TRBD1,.,TGTGCCAGCAGTTTGGACAGGAACTATGGCTACACCTTC,CASSLDRNYGYTF
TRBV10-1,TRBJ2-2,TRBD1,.,TGCGCCAGCAGCGCAGGGGGCTCCGGCACCGGGGAGCTGTTTTTT,CASSAGGSGTGELFF
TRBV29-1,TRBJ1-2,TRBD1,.,TGCAGCGTAGGACAGGGGATTAACTATGGCTACACCTTC,CSVGQGINYGYTF
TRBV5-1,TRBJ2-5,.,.,TGCGCCAGCAGCTTGGAAGGTTCCGGGGAGCGAGAGACCCAGTACTTC,CASSLEGSGERETQYF
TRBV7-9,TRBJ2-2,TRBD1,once,TGTGCCAGCAGCTTACCGGGACAGGGAACCGGGGAGCTGTTTTTT,CASSLPGQGTGELFF
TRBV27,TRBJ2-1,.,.,TGTGCCAGCAGTTCCATGAGCTCCTACAATGAGCAGTTCTTC,CASSSMSSYNEQFF
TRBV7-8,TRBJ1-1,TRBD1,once,TGTGCCAGCAGCCGTATCGGGACAGTCTTTACTGAAGCTTTCTTT,CASSRIGTVFTEAFF
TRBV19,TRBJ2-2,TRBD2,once,TGTGCCAGTAGACTGCGGGGGGGCGAAACCGGGGAGCTGTTTTTT,CASRLRGGETGELFF
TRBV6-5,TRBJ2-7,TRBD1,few,TGTGCCAGCAGTTACTCGGACAGGGGGCCCTACGAGCAGTACTTC,CASSYSDRGPYEQYF
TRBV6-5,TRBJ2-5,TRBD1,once,TGTGCCAGCAGCCGACAGGGGCAAGAGACCCAGTACTTC,CASSRQGQETQYF
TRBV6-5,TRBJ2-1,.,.,TGTGCCAGCAGACCGCCCGCGGGTGATGAGCAGTTCTTC,CASRPPAGDEQFF
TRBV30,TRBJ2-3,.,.,TGTGCCTGGAGCCGGGACACCTGGGATACGCAGTATTTT,CAWSRDTWDTQYF
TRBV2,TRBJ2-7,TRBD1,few,TGTGCCAGCAGGGACAGGGGCTCCTACGAGCAGTACTTC,CASRDRGSYEQYF
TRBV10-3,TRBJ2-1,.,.,TGTGCCACTACAGGGTCCAGCTCCTACAATGAGCAGTTCTTC,CATTGSSSYNEQFF
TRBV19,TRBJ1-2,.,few,TGTGCCAGTAGTATACGGACAGCGTATGGCTACACCTTC,CASSIRTAYGYTF
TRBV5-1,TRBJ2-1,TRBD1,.,TGCGCCAGCACCCCCGGGACAGGGACCCTAGCACAGCGGTTCTTC,CASTPGTGTLAQRFF
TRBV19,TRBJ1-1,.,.,TGTGCCAGTAGTAATCGGGGGGCGCGGACTGAAGCTTTCTTT,CASSNRGARTEAFF
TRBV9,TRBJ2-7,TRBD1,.,TGTGCCAGCAGCGTCCAGACAGGGTACGAGCAGTACTTC,CASSVQTGYEQYF
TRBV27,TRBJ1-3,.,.,TGTGCCAGCAGGCCACAGGGTTTAGCTGGAAACACCATATATTTT,CASRPQGLAGNTIYF
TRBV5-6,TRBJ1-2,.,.,TGTGCCAGCAGCCTTCCAAGACGGGAAATCTATGGCTACACCTTC,CASSLPRREIYGYTF
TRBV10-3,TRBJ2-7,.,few,TGTGCAGGCGGGGGCGGAACTCGCGAGCAGTACTTC,CAGGGGTREQYF
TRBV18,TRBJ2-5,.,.,TGTGCCAGCTCACCTCAGGGTGGGCAAGAGACCCAGTACTTC,CASSPQGGQETQYF
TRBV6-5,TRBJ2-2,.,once,TGTGCCAGCAGTTCGGACAGAAACACCGGGGAGCTGTTTTTT,CASSSDRNTGELFF
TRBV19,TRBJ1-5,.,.,TGTGCCAGTAGTACTCTTGGGGGGGCTAAGGGCAATCAGCCCCAGCATTTT,CASSTLGGAKGNQPQHF
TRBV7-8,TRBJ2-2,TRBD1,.,TGTGCCAGCAGCCTACAGGGGGTCAACACCGGGGAGCTGTTTTTT,CASSLQGVNTGELFF
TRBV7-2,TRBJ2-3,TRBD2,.,TGTGCCAGCAGCTCCGGGGGAGGGCCGGGAGATACGCAGTATTTT,CASSSGGGPGDTQYF
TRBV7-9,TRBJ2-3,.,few,TGTGCCAGCAGCTTACGACAGGCAACTAGCACAGATACGCAGTATTTT,CASSLRQATSTDTQYF
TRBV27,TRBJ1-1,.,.,TGTGCCAGCAGCAGGGTGAACACTGAAGCTTTCTTT,CASSRVNTEAFF
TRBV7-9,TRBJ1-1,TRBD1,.,TGTGCCAGCAGCTCCCCGACAGGGGGGAACACTGAAGCTTTCTTT,CASSSPTGGNTEAFF
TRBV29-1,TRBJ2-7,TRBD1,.,TGCAGCGTCCATGCCCCCGGGACAGGGGGCGGGCAGTACTTC,CSVHAPGTGGGQYF
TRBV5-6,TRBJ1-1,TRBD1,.,TGTGCCAGCAGAAAGGATGGGCGCACATGGACAGGGAGAAGGACTGAAGCTTTCTTT,CASRKDGRTWTGRRTEAFF
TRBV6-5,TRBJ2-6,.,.,TGTGCCAGCAGTTCACAGGGCGCTGGGGCCAACGTCCTGACTTTC,CASSSQGAGANVLTF